Described below is a single T cell receptor beta chain sequence and its context. Its antigen is not yet known. Within one base of it there is no much larger clone, and no base qualities were kept. The CDR3 has 15 amino acids, counting the end cysteine and phenylalanine. Kept here is only the CDR3 DNA, which spans 45 bases and is read in frame from base 1. V ends up 2 bases short and J 4 bases short, with an unmatched junction base count of 3. For CDR1 and CDR2, the germline V gene lists MDHEN and SYDVKM. This sample is drawn from a study of blood T cell repertoires in COVID-19 (dated by TCRdb to 2019 to 2021). At the level of the whole study: Samples from collaborators originated in the United States, Italy and Spain and spanned both the acute and convalescent phases of COVID-19. Where available, HLA class I and class II types were taken from metadata supplied by the sample provider and were not determined by assay-based typing. The samples were drawn from two sources: the first 160 participants of the ongoing ImmuneRACE study, and 1,200 or so subjects contributed by 6 global collaborators. Deeply sampled blood TCRbeta repertoires from subjects exposed to, actively infected with, or recovered from COVID-19 were included in the dataset. The sample metadata nearly always contained a de-identified subject ID, COVID-19 status, age in years and sex. The material from the prospective study consisted of cDNA or gDNA derived from T cells, B-cell-depleted T cells, or PBMCs. The repertoires were released in a freely available public database meant as a resource for research on the immune response to SARS-CoV-2.

On the study overall, not on this receptor specifically: The quantity of clinical and demographic metadata differed by source and by participant and was supplied without curation.

TCRbeta CDR3 regions were amplified from genomic DNA using the immunoSEQ Assay, a bias-controlled multiplex PCR. The study's processing was this. The number of nucleated cells in each sample was estimated from the amplification of reference gene primers within the assay. Sequence reads were collapsed and filtered to measure the absolute abundance of every unique TCRbeta CDR3 rearrangement. For each sample, productive Simpson clonality was calculated as the square root of Simpson's diversity index across productive rearrangements. TCRdb retrieved this table from immuneACCESS and kept in-frame rearrangements only. Not all clones are present; in checked studies, unresolved V genes account for under half, and no reason is known for the remainder. The V and J calls and clone size come from that table; D and trimming were worked out from the DNA. For this sample the table gives 200,000 to 300,000 clones, of which around four fifths were detected only once. The top ten clonotypes cover approximately 6.3% of the sample.

Whole blood was collected in K2EDTA tubes by collaborating institutions according to the institutions' own protocols. For TCRbeta analysis, collaborators shipped samples in one of three forms: frozen whole blood, isolated PBMCs, or DNA extracted from either of those sample types. This receptor was obtained from a woman aged 55-70 years with active or convalescent COVID-19. The sequence is built from TRBV28 and TRBJ2-2; 8 central bases correspond to TRBD1. The sample was peripheral blood. CDR3 sequence: CASSLGQGGTGELFF. Read as DNA, the sequence is TGTGCCAGCAGTTTAGGACAGGGTGGCACCGGGGAGCTGTTTTTT.